The clone carrying this TCR beta chain occurred many times. Antigen unknown. Both TCR beta VDJ combination and CDR3 sequence profiling were carried out. Genomic DNA was the template for this profiling. TCRdb analysed the reads with MiXCR anew, one entry per CDR3 protein. Of about 150,000 distinct CDR3 sequences listed, roughly two fifths were seen once; the top ten hold 6.5% to 10%. The data belong to a study of CD8+CD57+ T cells in acquired aplastic anemia. As for the study in general: DNA recovered from sorted CD4+ and CD8+ cells had a mean of approximately 3.2 ug.

Findings and caveats of the study: No significant patient-versus-control difference appeared in CD8+ Simpson's diversity. Around 29 CD8+ CDR3 sequences were shared between patients and controls.

Germline CDR1 SNHLY, CDR2 FYNNEI. The CDR3 is 14 amino acids. Trimming shortened V by 2 bases and J by 2 bases, and 9 bases separated the two germline ends. The sequencing input was sorted CD4+, CD8+, or CD8+CD57+ T cells (not recorded which) from PBMCs. This chain links TRBV2 with TRBJ2-5, with D uncertain. The origin of this receptor is a human donor in good health, serving as a control. CDR3 nucleotide sequence: TGTGCCAGCAGTGAATCTTCACAGCAAGAGACCCAGTACTTC. Its protein product is CASSESSQQETQYF. Using reference TRBV2 and TRBJ2-5 for the parts outside the CDR3, the full variable domain is EPEVTQTPSHQVTQMGQEVILRCVPISNHLYFYWYRQILGQKVEFLVSFYNNEISEKSEIFDDQFSVERPDGSNFTLKIRSTKLEDSAMYFCASSESSQQETQYFGPGTRLLVL.